These 16 T cell receptor delta chains originate from one sample sequenced in a study of gammadelta T cells in human blood. TCRdb re-processed the RT-PCR reads using CATT. The table lists 750 to 900 delta-chain clones, 41% of them singletons. Sequencing used non-Vgamma9Vdelta2 gamma-delta T cells from infant blood. All receptors derive from a human donor.

Notes on this clone: Possible read error: a much larger clone is one base away. The chain combines TRDV1 with TRDJ1; 9 bases match TRDD3. With V trimmed by 2 bases and J by 0 bases, 19 bases remained unmatched. The germline gives CDR1 TSWWSYY, CDR2 QGS. This CDR3 contains 21 residues. In DNA, the CDR3 is TGTGCTCTTGGGGAAAGGGCCTTCCTCGTACTGGGGGAGGGCTACACCGATAAACTCATCTTT. Protein sequence: CALGERAFLVLGEGYTDKLIF.

The V and J genes are TRDV1 and TRDJ1, with D possibly TRDD2 on 6 matching bases. The CDR3 sequence is 20 residues long. The ends were cut back, 1 base at V and 0 bases at J, with 24 bases in the middle. CDR1 is TSWWSYY, CDR2 QGS, per germline. The CDR3 loop is CALGEPGLPRDQVYTDKLIF. The CDR3 bases are TGTGCTCTTGGGGAACCGGGCCTTCCGAGAGACCAGGTATACACCGATAAACTCATCTTT.

About this clone: A much larger clone differs by one base, so this may be a read error. V and J are TRDV1 and TRDJ1; 8 bases agree with TRDD3. This CDR3 has 20 amino acids. CDR1 and CDR2 from the germline V gene are TSWWSYY and QGS. Losses at the gene ends were 4 bases for V and 0 bases for J; bases not matched to a gene: 19. CDR3 residues: CALGGLTSTGGWLYTDKLIF. The CDR3 DNA reads TGTGCTCTTGGGGGCCTTACTAGTACTGGGGGGTGGCTTTACACCGATAAACTCATCTTT.

This clone came up once. This may stem from a read error, because a much larger clone lies one nucleotide away. The rearrangement uses TRAV14/DV4 and TRDJ1; D is perhaps TRDD3 (6 bases). The germline gives CDR1 TSDPSYG, CDR2 QGSYDQQN (reference sequence). V lost 2 bases, J lost 0 bases, and 13 bases lay in between. The CDR3 contains 16 residues. As DNA, the CDR3 is TGTGCAATGAGAGAGTGCCATCGGGGGAACACCGATAAACTCATCTTT. This translates into CAMRECHRGNTDKLIF.

V gene TRDV1 combines with J gene TRDJ1; D is possibly TRDD3 (9 bases). Trimming cost V 4 bases and J 0 bases, with 27 bases left between them. CDR3 size: 20 residues. Germline loops: CDR1 TSWWSYY, CDR2 QGS. The CDR3 is CALGVPSYGGIHVDTDKLIF. In DNA form, the CDR3 reads TGTGCTCTTGGGGTACCTTCCTATGGGGGGATACACGTGGACACCGATAAACTCATCTTT.

In the case of this clone: One base away lies a much larger clone, so this may be a sequencing read error. The chain combines TRDV1 with TRDJ1; TRDD3 agrees at 10 bases. Per germline, CDR1 TSWWSYY and CDR2 QGS. The CDR3 totals 23 residues. V was pared by 4 bases and J by 0 bases, with 26 bases of the junction left unmatched. CDR3 in amino acids: CALGARMGPEWGILVTYTDKLIF. CDR3 DNA sequence: TGTGCTCTTGGGGCCCGGATGGGTCCGGAGTGGGGGATACTTGTAACGTACACCGATAAACTCATCTTT.

Concerning this clone: A read error is the likely source, as a far larger clone sits one nucleotide away. The V call is TRDV3, the J call TRDJ1; a possible D gene is TRDD2 (6 bases). Deletions cut 3 bases from V and 4 bases from J, with 21 bases between. This CDR3 is 15 amino acids long. Germline V gives CDR1 TVYSNPD, CDR2 GDNSRS (reference sequence). The CDR3 reads CAFLPLLHGIDKLIF. The CDR3 DNA sequence: TGTGCCTTCCTTCCCCTCCTGCACGGCATCGATAAACTCATCTTT.

Relative to its sample, this clone is large. This chain connects TRDV1 to TRDJ2; 11 positions agree with TRDD3. This CDR3 has 20 amino acids. Germline V gene lookup returns CDR1 TSWWSYY and CDR2 QGS. The V gene end was trimmed by 1 base and the J gene end by 4 bases; junction bases not matched to a gene: 14. The DNA for the CDR3 is TGTGCTCTTGGGGAACGAAGAGGTCCTTGGGGGATACGCGCGACAGCACAACTCTTCTTT. It is translated as CALGERRGPWGIRATAQLFF.

In its sample, this clone was seen a few times. This chain links TRDV1 with TRDJ1, with 9 bases lining up with TRDD3. The CDR3 is made up of 26 amino acids. With V trimmed by 1 base and J by 0 bases, 33 bases remained unmatched. Germline CDR1 and CDR2: TSWWSYY and QGS. The CDR3 DNA reads TGTGCTCTTGGGGAACCCCTCCTACAATACCTGTACTGGGGGACGTACCTTTCAAAGTACACCGATAAACTCATCTTT. This gives the protein CALGEPLLQYLYWGTYLSKYTDKLIF.

The rearrangement joins TRDV2 to TRDJ1; TRDD3 agrees at 9 bases. This CDR3 contains 26 residues. The germline CDR1 and CDR2 sequences are GEAIGNYY and EKD. Trimming took 3 bases from V and 0 from J; bases not matched to a gene: 37. CDR3 protein: CACDPKTSTGQYWGTQVVWYTDKLIF. The CDR3, as DNA: TGTGCCTGTGACCCCAAAACCTCTACGGGACAGTACTGGGGGACTCAAGTGGTATGGTACACCGATAAACTCATCTTT.

Concerning this clone itself: This sequence is one base from a far larger clone and is likely a read error. V and J are TRAV29/DV5 and TRDJ1; 9 bases are a match to TRDD3. The CDR3 contains 21 residues. CDR1 is NSMFDY and CDR2 is ISSIKDK in the germline V gene. For the CDR3, the DNA is TGTGCAGCAAGCGGCAATAAGGCTCAAAAGTACTGGGGGAGCTACACCAATAAACTCATCTTT. Translation gives CAASGNKAQKYWGSYTNKLIF. The whole variable domain, filled in from reference TRAV29/DV5 and TRDJ1, reads DQQVKQNSPSLSVQEGRISILNCDYTNSMFDYFLWYKKYPAEGPTFLISISSIKDKNEDGRFTVFLNKSAKHLSLHIVPSQPGDSAVYFCAASGNKAQKYWGSYTNKLIFGKGTRVTVEP.

As to this clone: A much larger clone differs from this one at a single base, so this may be a read error. J is TRDJ1 and V is TRDV1; TRDD2 might be the D (6 bases). V gave up 0 bases and J gave up 4 bases, with 33 bases separating them. Per germline, CDR1 TSWWSYY and CDR2 QGS. CDR3 length: 22 amino acids. Here the CDR3 reads CALGELVSYTETGRLELDKLIF. The CDR3 DNA sequence: TGTGCTCTTGGGGAACTCGTTTCCTATACGGAGACTGGCCGACTCGAGCTCGATAAACTCATCTTT.

A note on this clone: Germline and junction disagree at one end, which may indicate a read error. Distinct nucleotide sequences in the sample also encode this CDR3. The chain couples TRDV1 to TRDJ1; no clear D. The CDR3 contains 11 residues. The germline CDR1 and CDR2 sequences are TSWWSYY and QGS. CDR3 amino acids: CALEWADKLIF. The CDR3, as DNA: TGTGCTCTTGAGTGGGCCGATAAACTCATATTT.

This clone was picked up a small number of times. The sample contains more than one DNA sequence encoding this CDR3. The chain employs TRDV1 and TRDJ1; D is undetermined. CDR3 length equals 21 residues. Germline CDR1 is TSWWSYY and CDR2 is QGS. Trimming shortened V by 2 bases and J by 0 bases, and 28 bases separated the two germline ends. The CDR3 reads CALGEAPRLFRRKGYTDKLIF. For the CDR3, the DNA is TGTGCTCTTGGGGAAGCCCCCCGATTGTTCCGCCGGAAGGGCTACACCGATAAACTCATCTTT.

With respect to this clone: A read error may explain this, as a much larger clone is one base away. This sample includes further DNA sequences coding for the same CDR3. The chain joins TRDV1 to TRDJ1; D perhaps matches TRDD3 (6 bases). Germline values: CDR1 TSWWSYY, CDR2 QGS. This CDR3 has 16 residues. The CDR3 region is CALGESDPGYTDKLIF. The DNA for the CDR3 is TGTGCTCTGGGGGAATCTGATCCCGGTTACACCGATAAACTCATCTTT.

V is TRDV1 and J is TRDJ1; 10 bases fit TRDD3. Germline values: CDR1 TSWWSYY, CDR2 QGS. The CDR3 has 22 residues. V dropped 5 bases and J dropped 0; count of bases not matched to a gene: 24. The CDR3 sequence is CALGIKRELGDFGIAYTDKLIF. The CDR3 region has the DNA TGTGCTCTTGGGATAAAAAGGGAACTGGGGGATTTTGGGATCGCGTACACCGATAAACTCATCTTT.